The following is a TCR beta chain sequence with its context. These data originate in a study of control samples from healthy donors and cancer patients. Method: immunoSEQ multiplex PCR; TCRdb's copy keeps in-frame clones and lacks some. Of some 95,000 clones in the sample, roughly 90% were seen once. V dropped 11 bases and J dropped 2 bases, with 13 bases sitting between them. Germline values: CDR1 SGHTA, CDR2 FQGNSA. The length of the CDR3 is 13 residues. The TCR comes from a human donor in good health. The donor label of this sample is uncertain. The sequencing sample was made of blood. This chain uses TRBV7-2 with TRBJ1-5, with D possibly TRBD1 on 5 matching bases. CDR3 DNA: TGTGCCTCGGCCGCGGGGGGCAATCAGCCCCAGCATTTT. Encoded protein: CASAAGGNQPQHF.